Sequencing of this T cell receptor (beta chain) was carried out in a study of blood T cell repertoires in COVID-19. Overall study context: Both acute and convalescent COVID-19 samples were obtained from the United States, Italy and Spain.

V dropped 10 bases and J dropped 1 base, with 17 bases sitting between them. The CDR3 covers 15 residues. The germline V gene encodes CDR1 SGHAT and CDR2 FQNNGV. The protocol was immunoSEQ multiplex PCR, while the TCRdb copy is restricted to in-frame clones and leaves out a portion. The sample lists 110,000 to 150,000 clones; around 73% were seen once. The sequencing input was PBMCs or T cells enriched from blood (not recorded which). The chain carries TRBV11-2 and TRBJ1-3, with D tentatively TRBD1 (5 bases). This clonotype originated in a woman between 50 and 59 years old who had recovered from COVID-19. The CDR3 DNA reads TGTGCCACCGACCCGAACAGGCCTTCTGGAAACACCATATATTTT. Encoded protein: CATDPNRPSGNTIYF.